Each of the 10 T cell receptor beta chains below was sequenced from the same sample in a study of blood T cell repertoires in COVID-19. Assay: immunoSEQ multiplex PCR; the TCRdb copy retains only in-frame clones and omits some. This sample has a few hundred thousand clones; approximately 86% occur once, and the top ten carry around 3%. The specimen sequenced was peripheral blood. These receptors all come from a man in his 60s with acute or convalescent COVID-19.

This chain joins TRBV4-1 and TRBJ2-4, with 9 bases that match TRBD1. J lost 8 bases, V lost 4 bases, and 12 bases had no gene match. This CDR3 has 16 residues. Germline V gene data show CDR1 as MGHRA and CDR2 as YSYEKL. The CDR3 sequence is CASSLPAGTGMHIQYF. CDR3 in DNA: TGCGCCAGCAGCCTGCCAGCCGGGACAGGGATGCACATTCAGTACTTC.

This sequence joins TRBV4-3 and TRBJ2-3; TRBD2 matches at 11 bases. Germline CDR1 LGHNA, CDR2 YSLEER. J lost 2 bases, V lost 2 bases, and 6 bases had no gene match. The CDR3 length is 17 residues. The CDR3 DNA follows: TGCGCCAGCAGCCAACTACTAGCGGGGGCCCTCACAGATACGCAGTATTTT. It specifies CASSQLLAGALTDTQYF.

The count of this clone is one. This chain connects TRBV11-2 to TRBJ1-2, with D perhaps matching TRBD1 (5 bases). Trimming took off 5 bases at V and 7 bases at J, with 17 bases between the two ends. The germline gives CDR1 SGHAT, CDR2 FQNNGV. CDR3 length: 14 residues. CDR3 bases: TGTGCCAGCAGCCCCCTCCGGGGGAATAGTGGCTACACCTTC. Translated: CASSPLRGNSGYTF.

The genes are TRBV5-1 and TRBJ1-3, with 7 bases that match TRBD1. Germline V gene data show CDR1 as SGHRS and CDR2 as YFSETQ. The V segment lost 5 bases and the J segment 4 bases; nucleotides outside the gene matches: 12. This CDR3 spans 16 amino acids. The CDR3 reads CASSTRDSALGNTIYF. CDR3 DNA: TGCGCCAGCAGTACCCGGGACAGTGCCCTCGGAAACACCATATATTTT.

The V and J genes are TRBV6-5 and TRBJ2-7; maybe TRBD1 (6 bases). Germline V lookup: CDR1 MNHEY, CDR2 SVGAGI. Trimming left V 6 bases short and J 1 base short, with 10 bases between. The CDR3 totals 13 residues. CDR3 region: CASSRTVSYEQYF. The CDR3 DNA follows: TGTGCCAGCAGCCGGACAGTTTCCTACGAGCAGTACTTC.

This clone was seen more than once but under ten times. V and J are TRBV6-5 and TRBJ1-2; 11 positions match TRBD1. Germline V CDR1 and CDR2: MNHEY, SVGAGI. Trimming cost V 5 bases and J 4 bases; bases outside gene matches: 3. This CDR3 is 14 amino acids long. The CDR3 reads CASSTDRGLYGYTF. In nucleotides, the CDR3 is TGTGCCAGCAGTACGGACAGGGGGCTCTATGGCTACACCTTC.

The chain couples TRBV30 to TRBJ1-1; TRBD1 matches 7 bases. V trimming: 0 bases; J trimming: 1 base; junction bases outside the gene matches: 14. The CDR3 has 18 amino acids. Germline V gives CDR1 GTSNPN, CDR2 SVGIG (reference sequence). The CDR3 sequence: CAWSVRFGAGGWNTEAFF. The CDR3 DNA is TGTGCCTGGAGTGTCCGCTTCGGGGCAGGGGGATGGAACACTGAAGCTTTCTTT.

The rearrangement joins TRBV5-4 to TRBJ1-4; 10 nucleotides line up with TRBD1. V was pared by 3 bases and J by 1 base, with 6 bases of the junction left unmatched. The CDR3 extends over 17 amino acids. Germline V gives CDR1 SGHNT, CDR2 YYREEE (reference sequence). Here the CDR3 DNA reads TGTGCCAGCAGCTCCGGGACAGGGGCTCGAACTAATGAAAAACTGTTTTTT. Amino acid sequence: CASSSGTGARTNEKLFF.

The chain couples TRBV5-1 to TRBJ2-7; TRBD2 is a possible D gene (5 bases). V lost 4 bases to trimming and J lost 2 bases, with 10 bases between them. The germline V gene encodes CDR1 SGHRS and CDR2 YFSETQ. The CDR3 sequence is 13 residues long. The CDR3 bases are TGCGCCAGCAGCACCGGGGTTCCCTACGAGCAGTACTTC. This codes for CASSTGVPYEQYF.

V gene TRBV5-4 combines with J gene TRBJ1-6; D might be TRBD1 (5 bases). The CDR3 is made up of 17 amino acids. V was clipped by 4 bases and J by 7 bases, with 21 bases between them. The germline gives CDR1 SGHNT, CDR2 YYREEE (reference sequence). The CDR3 here is CASSPNVQGSPNSPLHF. DNA of the CDR3: TGTGCCAGCAGCCCTAATGTCCAGGGTTCACCAAATTCACCCCTCCACTTT.